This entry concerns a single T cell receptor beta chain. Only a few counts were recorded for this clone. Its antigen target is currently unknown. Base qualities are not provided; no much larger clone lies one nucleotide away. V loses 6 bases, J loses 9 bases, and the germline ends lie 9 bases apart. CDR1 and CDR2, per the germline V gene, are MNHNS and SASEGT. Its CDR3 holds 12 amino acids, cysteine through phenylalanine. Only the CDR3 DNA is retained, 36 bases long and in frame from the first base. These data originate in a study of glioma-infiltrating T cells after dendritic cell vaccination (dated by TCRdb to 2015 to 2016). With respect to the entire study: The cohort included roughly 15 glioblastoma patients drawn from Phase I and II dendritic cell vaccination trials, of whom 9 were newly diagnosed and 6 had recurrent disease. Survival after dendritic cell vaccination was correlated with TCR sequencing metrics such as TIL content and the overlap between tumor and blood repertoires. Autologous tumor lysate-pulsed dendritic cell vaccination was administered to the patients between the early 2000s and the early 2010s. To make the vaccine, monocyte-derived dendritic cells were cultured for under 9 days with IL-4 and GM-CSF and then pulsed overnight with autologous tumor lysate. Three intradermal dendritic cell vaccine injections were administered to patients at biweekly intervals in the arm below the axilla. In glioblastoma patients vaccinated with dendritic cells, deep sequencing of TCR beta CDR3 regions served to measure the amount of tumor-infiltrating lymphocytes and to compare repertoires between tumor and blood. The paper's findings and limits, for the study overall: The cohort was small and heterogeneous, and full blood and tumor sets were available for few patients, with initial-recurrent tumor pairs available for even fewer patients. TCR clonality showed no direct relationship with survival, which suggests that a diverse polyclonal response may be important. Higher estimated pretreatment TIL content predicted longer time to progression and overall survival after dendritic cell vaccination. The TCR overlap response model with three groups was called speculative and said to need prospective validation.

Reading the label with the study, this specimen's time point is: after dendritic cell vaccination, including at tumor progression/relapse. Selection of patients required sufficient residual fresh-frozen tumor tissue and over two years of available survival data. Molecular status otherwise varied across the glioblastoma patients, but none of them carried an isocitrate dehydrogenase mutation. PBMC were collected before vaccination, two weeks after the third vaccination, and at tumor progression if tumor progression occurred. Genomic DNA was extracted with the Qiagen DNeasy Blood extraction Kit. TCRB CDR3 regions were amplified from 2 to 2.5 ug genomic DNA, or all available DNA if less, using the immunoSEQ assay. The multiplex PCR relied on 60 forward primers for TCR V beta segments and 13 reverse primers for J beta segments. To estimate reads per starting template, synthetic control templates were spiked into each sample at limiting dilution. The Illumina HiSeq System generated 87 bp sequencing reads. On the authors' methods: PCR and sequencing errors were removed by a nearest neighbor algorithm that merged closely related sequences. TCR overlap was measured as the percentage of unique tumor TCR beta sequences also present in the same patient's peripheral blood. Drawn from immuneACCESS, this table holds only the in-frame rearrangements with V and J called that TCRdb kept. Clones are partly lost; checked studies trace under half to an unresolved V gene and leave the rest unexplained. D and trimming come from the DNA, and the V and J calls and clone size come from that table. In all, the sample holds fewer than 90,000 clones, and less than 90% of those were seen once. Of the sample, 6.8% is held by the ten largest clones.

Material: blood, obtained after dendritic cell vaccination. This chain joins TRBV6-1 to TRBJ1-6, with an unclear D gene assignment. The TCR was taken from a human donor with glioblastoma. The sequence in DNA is TGTGCCAGCAGCCAACAATCTTCACCCCTCCACTTT. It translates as CASSQQSSPLHF.